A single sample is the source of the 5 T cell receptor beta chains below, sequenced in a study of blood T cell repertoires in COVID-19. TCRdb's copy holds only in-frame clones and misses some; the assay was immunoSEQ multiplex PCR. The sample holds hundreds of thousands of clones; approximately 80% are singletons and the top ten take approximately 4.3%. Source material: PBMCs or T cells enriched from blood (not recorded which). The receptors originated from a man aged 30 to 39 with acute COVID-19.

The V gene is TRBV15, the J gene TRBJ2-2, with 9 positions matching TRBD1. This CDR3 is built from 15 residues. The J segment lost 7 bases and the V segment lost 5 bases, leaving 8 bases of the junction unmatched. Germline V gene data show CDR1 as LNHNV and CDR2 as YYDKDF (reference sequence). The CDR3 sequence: CATSLRQGGGGELFF. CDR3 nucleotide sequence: TGTGCCACCAGCCTCCGACAGGGGGGGGGCGGGGAGCTGTTTTTT.

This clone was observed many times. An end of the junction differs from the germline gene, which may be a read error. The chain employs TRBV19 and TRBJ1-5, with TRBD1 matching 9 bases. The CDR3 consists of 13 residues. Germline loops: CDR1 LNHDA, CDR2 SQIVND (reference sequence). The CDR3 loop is CASSIGKGQGIRF. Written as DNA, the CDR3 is TGTGCCAGTAGTATAGGTAAGGGACAGGGCATTCGGTTT.

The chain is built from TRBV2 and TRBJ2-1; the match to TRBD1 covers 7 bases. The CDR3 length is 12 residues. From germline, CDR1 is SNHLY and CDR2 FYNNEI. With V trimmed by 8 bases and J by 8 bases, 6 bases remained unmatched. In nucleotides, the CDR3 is TGTGCCAGCGGCAGGGGGTGGGATGAGCAGTTCTTC. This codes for CASGRGWDEQFF.

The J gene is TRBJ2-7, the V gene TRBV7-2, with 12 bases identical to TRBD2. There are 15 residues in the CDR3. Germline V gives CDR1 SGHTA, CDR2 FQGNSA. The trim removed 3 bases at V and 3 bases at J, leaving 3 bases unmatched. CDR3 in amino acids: CASSLTSGGFYEQYF. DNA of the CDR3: TGTGCCAGCAGCTTGACTAGCGGGGGCTTCTACGAGCAGTACTTC.

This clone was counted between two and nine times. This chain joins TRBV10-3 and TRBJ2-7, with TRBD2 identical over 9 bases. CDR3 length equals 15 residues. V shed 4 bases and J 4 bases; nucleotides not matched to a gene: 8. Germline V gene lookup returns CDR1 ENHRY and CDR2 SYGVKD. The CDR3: CAISGASGVRYEQYF. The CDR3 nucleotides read TGTGCCATCAGTGGGGCTAGCGGGGTTAGGTACGAGCAGTACTTC.